The 2 T cell receptor beta chains below come from one sample, sequenced in a study of metastatic and nonmetastatic thyroid tumors. With MiXCR, TCRdb called clones anew from the PCR reads. The data hold 10,000 to 15,000 clones, with under 35% observed a single time. No treatment had been given to any patient before thyroid surgery. Sequencing was done on a sample of tumor tissue. These receptors originate from a female donor with papillary thyroid cancer or a benign thyroid nodule (not recorded which). Some clones in this sample may be carry-over from other donors' samples.

The rearrangement uses TRBV7-3 and TRBJ2-3; 13 nucleotides line up with TRBD2. With 0 bases clipped from V and 4 bases from J, the junction kept 4 bases outside the gene matches. Per the germline V gene, CDR1 is SGHTA and CDR2 is FQGTGA. The CDR3 sequence is 17 residues long. The CDR3 DNA follows: TGTGCCAGCAGCTTAACTGGACTAGCGGGAGTTTCAGATACGCAGTATTTT. Translation: CASSLTGLAGVSDTQYF.

Ten or more counts support this clone. The conserved final phenylalanine or tryptophan is absent from the CDR3, which likely points to a read error. The chain links TRBV4-2 to TRBJ1-2, with 8 bases identical to TRBD1. V was clipped by 2 bases and J by 1 base; unmatched bases: 12. The CDR3 is 18 residues long. Germline loops: CDR1 LGHNA, CDR2 YNFKEQ. Here the CDR3 reads CASSQQPARTGNNYGYTL. DNA for the CDR3: TGTGCCAGCAGCCAACAACCAGCCCGGACAGGGAATAACTATGGCTACACCCTC.